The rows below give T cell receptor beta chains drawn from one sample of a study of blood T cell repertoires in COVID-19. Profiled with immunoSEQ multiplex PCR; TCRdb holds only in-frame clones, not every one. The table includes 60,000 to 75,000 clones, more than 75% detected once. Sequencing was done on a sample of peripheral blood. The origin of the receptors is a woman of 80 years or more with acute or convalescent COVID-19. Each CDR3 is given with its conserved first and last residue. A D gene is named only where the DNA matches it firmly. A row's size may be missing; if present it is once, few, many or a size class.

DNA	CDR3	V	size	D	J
TGTGCCAGCAGTAGCCTCCCGAGCTCCTACAATGAGCAGTTCTTC	CASSSLPSSYNEQFF	TRBV2	once	.	TRBJ2-1
TGTGCCATCAGTGAGTCCGGGTTAGTGAATAATCAGCCCCAGCATTTT	CAISESGLVNNQPQHF	TRBV10-3	.	.	TRBJ1-5
TGTGCCACCATCCTAGAGTGGGACACTGAAGCTTTCTTT	CATILEWDTEAFF	TRBV2	.	.	TRBJ1-1
TGTGCCAGCAGCTTTGCGGGAGGGCAATACGATGAGCAGTTCTTC	CASSFAGGQYDEQFF	TRBV5-4	.	TRBD2	TRBJ2-1
TGTGCCAGCAGTTTAAATAGACAAGGAGGCTACACCTTC	CASSLNRQGGYTF	TRBV28	.	.	TRBJ1-2
TGTGCCAGCAGCCCACAGGGGACTGAAGCTTTCTTT	CASSPQGTEAFF	TRBV7-8	.	TRBD1	TRBJ1-1
TGTGCCACCAGTGACCCGGGACTAGCGGGACCCCAGGATACGCAGTATTTT	CATSDPGLAGPQDTQYF	TRBV24-1	.	TRBD2	TRBJ2-3
TGTGCCACCAGTGTAAGCGGATCCACTGAAGCTTTCTTT	CATSVSGSTEAFF	TRBV24-1	.	.	TRBJ1-1
TGTGCCAGCAGCCAAGTAGGGGGGACTAGCGGGAAAGATACGCAGTATTTT	CASSQVGGTSGKDTQYF	TRBV4-2	.	TRBD2	TRBJ2-3
TGTGCCAGCAGCCGTACAGGGGGCCGCTATGGCTACACCTTC	CASSRTGGRYGYTF	TRBV7-2	.	TRBD1	TRBJ1-2
TGCGCCAGCAGCCAAGAGTGGGGGGGTCGGCCATCTTACGAGCAGTACTTC	CASSQEWGGRPSYEQYF	TRBV4-3	.	TRBD2	TRBJ2-7
TGTGCCAGTAGTTCGCGTAGGGGGCTAGGAGCTTCGGAGACCCAGTACTTC	CASSSRRGLGASETQYF	TRBV19	.	TRBD1	TRBJ2-5
TGTGCCAGCAGCCCCGTGACTAGCGGCACCTACGAGCAGTACTTC	CASSPVTSGTYEQYF	TRBV7-9	.	TRBD2	TRBJ2-7
TGTGCCACCAGCAGAGATGAGGAAATGGGTGTAAACACCATATATTTT	CATSRDEEMGVNTIYF	TRBV15	.	.	TRBJ1-3
TGTGCCACCAGTGATCACTATGGAAACACCATATATTTT	CATSDHYGNTIYF	TRBV24-1	.	.	TRBJ1-3
TGTGCCAGCAGTACTCTCTATACGCAGTATTTT	CASSTLYTQYF	TRBV11-1	.	.	TRBJ2-3
TGTGCCAGCTCACGCGTTACTGGAAACACCATATATTTT	CASSRVTGNTIYF	TRBV18	.	.	TRBJ1-3
TGCAGCGTTGATACAGGGGCTCGCACCATATATTTT	CSVDTGARTIYF	TRBV29-1	.	TRBD1	TRBJ1-3
TGCGCCAGCAGCTTGACAGGGGGAGGCACTGAAGCTTTCTTT	CASSLTGGGTEAFF	TRBV5-1	.	TRBD1	TRBJ1-1
TGTGCCAGCAGTTACACCGGGGGTTCGGGCTACACCTTC	CASSYTGGSGYTF	TRBV6-5	.	.	TRBJ1-2
TGTGCCAGTAGTATCCGCCCGGACTACTCCTACGAGCAGTACTTC	CASSIRPDYSYEQYF	TRBV19	.	.	TRBJ2-7
TGTGCCAGCAGCCTAAGGCCCTACACAGGCTCTGGGGCCAACGTCCTGACTTTC	CASSLRPYTGSGANVLTF	TRBV28	once	.	TRBJ2-6
TGCGCCAGCAGCTTGGTCAGGGTGGGTCAAGAGACCCAGTACTTC	CASSLVRVGQETQYF	TRBV5-1	.	.	TRBJ2-5
TGCAGCGTTGGGACTAGCGGTGTCACAGATACGCAGTATTTT	CSVGTSGVTDTQYF	TRBV29-1	.	TRBD2	TRBJ2-3
TGTGCCAGCTCACCTTCCCTAGGGCAGTATTTT	CASSPSLGQYF	TRBV18	.	.	TRBJ2-3
TGTGCCAGCAGCTTAATTGGACTAGCGGGAAACAATGAGCAGTTCTTC	CASSLIGLAGNNEQFF	TRBV7-3	.	TRBD2	TRBJ2-1
TGCACCAGCAGCCAAGATGCAGGTACGACTAGCGGTGAGCAGTTCTTC	CTSSQDAGTTSGEQFF	TRBV1	.	.	TRBJ2-1
TGTGCCAGCAGAACCGGGACAGTAAACTTCTACAATGAGCAGTTCTTC	CASRTGTVNFYNEQFF	TRBV2	.	TRBD1	TRBJ2-1
TGTGCCAGCAGCTTACGGTTAGCGGGAGCGCTTGGGCAGTACTTC	CASSLRLAGALGQYF	TRBV28	.	TRBD2	TRBJ2-7
TGTGCCAGCAGCCCCCGGACCGGGGAGCTGTTTTTT	CASSPRTGELFF	TRBV12-3/TRBV12-4	few	.	TRBJ2-2
TGTGCCAGCAGCCCTAGCGGGAGGGGGGGCACAGATACGCAGTATTTT	CASSPSGRGGTDTQYF	TRBV7-9	.	TRBD2	TRBJ2-3
TGCGCCAGCTCTCGAGGTCCGGGACAGGGGTCCAATGAGCAGTTCTTC	CASSRGPGQGSNEQFF	TRBV5-1	.	TRBD1	TRBJ2-1
TGTGCCAGCAGCTTGGGGGTAGCGGACCAAGAGACCCAGTACTTC	CASSLGVADQETQYF	TRBV7-2	.	.	TRBJ2-5
TGCGCCAGCAGCTTAGGTAGCGCCCAAGAGACCCAGTACTTC	CASSLGSAQETQYF	TRBV5-1	.	.	TRBJ2-5
TGCGCCAGCAGCATTGGACAGGGCAATCAGCCCCAGCATTTT	CASSIGQGNQPQHF	TRBV5-1	.	TRBD1	TRBJ1-5
TGTGCCACCAGTGAATCTCGGGGGGCAGGTTCGAACACCGGGGAGCTGTTTTTT	CATSESRGAGSNTGELFF	TRBV24-1	.	.	TRBJ2-2
TGTGCCAGCGTTGCGGGGGACTCCTACGAGCAGTACTTC	CASVAGDSYEQYF	TRBV27	once	TRBD2	TRBJ2-7
TGTGCCAGCAGCTTGGGGAGGGGACTAAATCAGCCCCAGCATTTT	CASSLGRGLNQPQHF	TRBV7-9	.	.	TRBJ1-5
TGCAGCGTTGAGGGGGGAGGGGAATCCTACGAGCAGTACTTC	CSVEGGGESYEQYF	TRBV29-1	.	TRBD2	TRBJ2-7
TGTGCCAGCAGCCAAGAAGGGGCCGGAGATACGCAGTATTTT	CASSQEGAGDTQYF	TRBV3-1/TRBV3-2	.	.	TRBJ2-3
TGCGCCAGCAGCCAAGCGCTGAGGGAATTGGCCGGGGAGCTGTTTTTT	CASSQALRELAGELFF	TRBV4-3	.	.	TRBJ2-2
TGTGCCAGTAGTACGGGGTCTGGGGTCCACTATGGCTACACCTTC	CASSTGSGVHYGYTF	TRBV19	few	.	TRBJ1-2
TGTGCCAGCAGTGACTCACCTTTCGGGGGGGGCACTGAAGCTTTCTTT	CASSDSPFGGGTEAFF	TRBV6-4	.	.	TRBJ1-1
TGTGCCAGCAGTGACTCCCCTCGTAGCGGGAGTAGGACAGATACGCAGTATTTT	CASSDSPRSGSRTDTQYF	TRBV25-1	.	TRBD2	TRBJ2-3
TGTGCCAGCAGTGGGTGGACAGTGCGGGGGTATAGCAATCAGCCCCAGCATTTT	CASSGWTVRGYSNQPQHF	TRBV6-1	.	.	TRBJ1-5
TGTGCCAGCAGTCCGTCTATCCGGGAGCAGTTCTTC	CASSPSIREQFF	TRBV6-1	.	.	TRBJ2-1
TGCAGCGTTGAGGACAGGGGGCGAGCTAACTATGGCTACACCTTC	CSVEDRGRANYGYTF	TRBV29-1	.	TRBD1	TRBJ1-2
TGTGCCAGCTCATCTAACCCGGGACAGCTCTCTGGAAACACCATATATTTT	CASSSNPGQLSGNTIYF	TRBV18	once	TRBD1	TRBJ1-3
TGTGCCAGCAGTTCCACAGGGTTGGGTGAGCAGTTCTTC	CASSSTGLGEQFF	TRBV6-2/TRBV6-3	.	.	TRBJ2-1
TGTGCCAGCAGTTACGTCGGGGCAGGGGAAAATCAGCCCCAGCATTTT	CASSYVGAGENQPQHF	TRBV6-2/TRBV6-3	.	.	TRBJ1-5
TGTGCCAGCAGGCCGGGACAGGAGAGCACAGATACGCAGTATTTT	CASRPGQESTDTQYF	TRBV7-6	once	TRBD1	TRBJ2-3
TGTGCCAGCAGTGTCCTAGCGGGAGGGCCGAATACGCAGTATTTT	CASSVLAGGPNTQYF	TRBV27	.	TRBD2	TRBJ2-3
TGTGCCAGCAGTTTCCCGGGGGAAAATCAGCCCCAGCATTTT	CASSFPGENQPQHF	TRBV28	few	.	TRBJ1-5
TGTGCCACCAGCAGAGATCTAGGAGCAACTAATGAAAAACTGTTTTTT	CATSRDLGATNEKLFF	TRBV15	once	.	TRBJ1-4
TGTGCCAGCAGCGGACTGGGGACAGGGCTGGCTGAAGCTTTCTTT	CASSGLGTGLAEAFF	TRBV5-5	.	TRBD1	TRBJ1-1